A single sample is the source of the 6 T cell receptor beta chains below, sequenced in a study of blood T cell repertoires in COVID-19. TCRdb's table, derived via immunoSEQ multiplex PCR, lists solely in-frame clones and lacks some. Found here are tens of thousands of clones, under 85% of them singletons; the top ten hold approximately 3%. Sequenced: peripheral blood. The receptors originated from a woman of 80 years or more with COVID-19, enrolled during active disease.

V is TRBV5-1 and J is TRBJ2-1, with 11 bases identical to TRBD2. The CDR3 runs to 15 residues. After removal of 4 bases from V and 6 bases from J, the junction contained 6 bases not matched to a gene. Per germline, CDR1 SGHRS and CDR2 YFSETQ. CDR3 sequence: CASSPFSGRANEQFF. The CDR3 DNA is TGCGCCAGCAGCCCCTTTAGCGGGAGGGCCAATGAGCAGTTCTTC.

The chain couples TRBV29-1 to TRBJ2-3; TRBD2 aligns across 7 bases. CDR1 is SQVTM, CDR2 ANQGSEA, per germline. J lost 3 bases, V lost 1 base, and 1 base had no gene match. This CDR3 region has 13 residues. The CDR3 DNA reads as TGCAGCGTTGAAGCGGGGGGAACAGATACGCAGTATTTT. Protein: CSVEAGGTDTQYF.

The chain joins TRBV12-3 or TRBV12-4 to TRBJ2-7; D is perhaps TRBD1 (6 bases). This CDR3 contains 13 residues. Trimming removed 4 bases from V and 2 bases from J, with 9 bases in between. The DNA of the CDR3 is TGTGCCAGCAGTTGGGACAACCCCTACGAGCAGTACTTC. This codes for CASSWDNPYEQYF.

This sequence joins TRBV7-2 and TRBJ2-5; 12 bases line up with TRBD2. This CDR3 contains 17 residues. The germline gives CDR1 SGHTA, CDR2 FQGNSA. V shed 6 bases and J 5 bases; nucleotides not matched to a gene: 13. In DNA, the CDR3 is TGTGCCAGCAGGCCTACTAGCGGGAGGAGGGAGTCGGAGACCCAGTACTTC. This gives the protein CASRPTSGRRESETQYF. Combining the CDR3 with reference TRBV7-2 and TRBJ2-5 gives the whole variable domain GAGVSQSPSNKVTEKGKDVELRCDPISGHTALYWYRQSLGQGLEFLIYFQGNSAPDKSGLPSDRFSAERTGGSVSTLTIQRTQQEDSAVYLCASRPTSGRRESETQYFGPGTRLLVL.

This chain uses TRBV10-2 with TRBJ2-3; possibly TRBD2 for D (5 bases). The CDR3 extends over 17 amino acids. The V gene lost 2 bases and the J gene lost 1 base, with 16 bases spanning the gap. CDR1 and CDR2 from the germline V gene are WSHSY and SAAADI. The CDR3 sequence: CASSEPPGAAGTDTQYF. The CDR3 DNA is TGCGCCAGCAGTGAGCCCCCAGGAGCGGCGGGCACAGATACGCAGTATTTT.

The DNA for the CDR3 is TGTGCCAGCACGCCGGCGAGGCAGAAGAACACTGAAGCTTTCTTT. Protein: CASTPARQKNTEAFF. The V gene is TRBV28, the J gene TRBJ1-1; D gene uncertain. The CDR3 has 15 amino acids. The ends were cut back, 7 bases at V and 1 base at J, with 16 bases in the middle. CDR1 and CDR2 from the germline V gene are MDHEN and SYDVKM.